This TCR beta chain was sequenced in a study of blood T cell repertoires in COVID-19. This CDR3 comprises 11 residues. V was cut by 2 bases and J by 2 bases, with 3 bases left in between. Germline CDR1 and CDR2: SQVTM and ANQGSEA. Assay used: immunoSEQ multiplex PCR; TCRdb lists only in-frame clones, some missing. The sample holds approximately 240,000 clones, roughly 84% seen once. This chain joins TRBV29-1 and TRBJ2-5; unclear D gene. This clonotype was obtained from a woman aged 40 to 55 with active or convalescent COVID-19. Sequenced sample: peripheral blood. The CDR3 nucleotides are TGCAGCGTTGAACTTCAAGAGACCCAGTACTTC. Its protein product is CSVELQETQYF.